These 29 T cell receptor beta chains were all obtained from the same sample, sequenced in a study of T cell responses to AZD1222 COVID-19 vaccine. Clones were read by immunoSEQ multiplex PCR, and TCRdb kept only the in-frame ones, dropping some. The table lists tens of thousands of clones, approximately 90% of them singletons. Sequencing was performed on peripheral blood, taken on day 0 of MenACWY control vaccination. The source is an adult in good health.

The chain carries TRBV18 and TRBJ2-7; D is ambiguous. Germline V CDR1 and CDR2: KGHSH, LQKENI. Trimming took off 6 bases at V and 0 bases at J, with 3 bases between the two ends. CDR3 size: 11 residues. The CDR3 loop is CASSRSYEQYF. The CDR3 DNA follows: TGTGCCAGCTCTCGCTCCTACGAGCAGTACTTC.

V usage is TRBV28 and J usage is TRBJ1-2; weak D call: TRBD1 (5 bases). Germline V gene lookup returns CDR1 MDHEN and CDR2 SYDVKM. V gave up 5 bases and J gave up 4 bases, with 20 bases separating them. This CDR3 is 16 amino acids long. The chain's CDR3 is CASSPLDSLLLYGYTF. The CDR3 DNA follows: TGTGCCAGCAGTCCCCTCGACAGCCTGCTCCTCTATGGCTACACCTTC.

The CDR3, as DNA: TGTGCCACCAGCAGAGGGGCGGATTTCAATCAGCCCCAGCATTTT. The encoded protein is CATSRGADFNQPQHF. The chain employs TRBV15 and TRBJ1-5; D is uncertain. Deletions cut 1 base from V and 3 bases from J, with 10 bases between. The germline V gene has CDR1 LNHNV and CDR2 YYDKDF (reference sequence). The CDR3 has 15 amino acids. The full variable domain, rest sourced from reference TRBV15 and TRBJ1-5, is DAMVIQNPRYQVTQFGKPVTLSCSQTLNHNVMYWYQQKSSQAPKLLFHYYDKDFNNEADTPDNFQSRRPNTSFCFLDIRSPGLGDTAMYLCATSRGADFNQPQHFGDGTRLSIL.

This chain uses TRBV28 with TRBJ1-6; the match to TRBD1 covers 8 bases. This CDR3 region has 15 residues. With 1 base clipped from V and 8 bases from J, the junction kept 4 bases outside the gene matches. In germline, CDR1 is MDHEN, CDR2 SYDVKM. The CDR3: CASSLSGQGDSPLHF. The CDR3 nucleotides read TGTGCCAGCAGTTTATCCGGACAGGGTGATTCACCCCTCCACTTT.

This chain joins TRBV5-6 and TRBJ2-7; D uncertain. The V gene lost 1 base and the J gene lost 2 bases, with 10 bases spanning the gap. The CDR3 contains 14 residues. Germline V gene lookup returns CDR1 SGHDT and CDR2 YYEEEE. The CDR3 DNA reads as TGTGCCAGCAGCTTGAATCAGATGGCCTACGAGCAGTACTTC. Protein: CASSLNQMAYEQYF.

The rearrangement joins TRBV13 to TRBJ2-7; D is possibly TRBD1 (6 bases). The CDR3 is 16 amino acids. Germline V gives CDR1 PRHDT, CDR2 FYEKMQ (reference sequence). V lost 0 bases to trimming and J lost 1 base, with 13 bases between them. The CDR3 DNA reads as TGTGCCAGCAGCTTAGGACAGGGTGTTAAATCCTACGAGCAGTACTTC. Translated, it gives CASSLGQGVKSYEQYF.

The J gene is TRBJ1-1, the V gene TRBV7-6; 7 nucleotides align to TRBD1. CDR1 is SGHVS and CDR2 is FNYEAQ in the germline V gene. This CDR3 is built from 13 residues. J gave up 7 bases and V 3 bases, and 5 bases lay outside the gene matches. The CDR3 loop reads CASSFSRGGEAFF. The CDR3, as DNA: TGTGCCAGCAGCTTCTCCAGGGGGGGTGAAGCTTTCTTT.

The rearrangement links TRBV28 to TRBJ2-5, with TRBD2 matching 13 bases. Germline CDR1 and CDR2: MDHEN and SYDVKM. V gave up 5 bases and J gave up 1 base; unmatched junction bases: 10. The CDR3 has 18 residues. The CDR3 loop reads CASSPYLRTSGSQETQYF. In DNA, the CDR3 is TGTGCCAGCAGTCCGTACCTCCGGACTAGCGGGAGCCAAGAGACCCAGTACTTC.

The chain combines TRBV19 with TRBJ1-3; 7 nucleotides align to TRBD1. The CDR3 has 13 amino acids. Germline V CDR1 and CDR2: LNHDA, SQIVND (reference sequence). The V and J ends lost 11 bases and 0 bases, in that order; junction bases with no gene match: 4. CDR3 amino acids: CAARDSSGNTIYF. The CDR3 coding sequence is TGTGCCGCAAGGGACAGCTCTGGAAACACCATATATTTT.

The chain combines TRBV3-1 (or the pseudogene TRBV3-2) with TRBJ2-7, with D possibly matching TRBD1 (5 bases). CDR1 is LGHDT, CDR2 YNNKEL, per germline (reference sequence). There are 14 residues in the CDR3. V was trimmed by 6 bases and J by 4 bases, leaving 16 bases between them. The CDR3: CASSKTGQPYEQYF. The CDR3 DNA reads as TGTGCCAGCAGTAAAACAGGCCAACCTTACGAGCAGTACTTC.

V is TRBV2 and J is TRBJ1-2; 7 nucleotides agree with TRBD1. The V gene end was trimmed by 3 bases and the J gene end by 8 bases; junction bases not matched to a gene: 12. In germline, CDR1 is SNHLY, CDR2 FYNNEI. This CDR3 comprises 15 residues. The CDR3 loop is CASSDPGQPTQGYTF. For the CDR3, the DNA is TGTGCCAGCAGTGATCCGGGACAGCCCACTCAGGGCTACACCTTC.

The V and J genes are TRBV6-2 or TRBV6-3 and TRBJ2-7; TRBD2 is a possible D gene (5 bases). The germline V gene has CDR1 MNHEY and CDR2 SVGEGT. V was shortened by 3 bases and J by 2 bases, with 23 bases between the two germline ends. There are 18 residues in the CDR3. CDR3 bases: TGTGCCAGCAGTTATTCCCTTTCGTCGGGCCTAGCAACCTACGAGCAGTACTTC. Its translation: CASSYSLSSGLATYEQYF.

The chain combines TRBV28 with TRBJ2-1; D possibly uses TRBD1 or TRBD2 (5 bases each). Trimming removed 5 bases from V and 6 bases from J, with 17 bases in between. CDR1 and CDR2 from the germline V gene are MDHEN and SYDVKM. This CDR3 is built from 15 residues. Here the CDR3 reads CASSRDGGTLNEQFF. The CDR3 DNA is TGTGCCAGCAGTCGGGACGGAGGAACCCTCAATGAGCAGTTCTTC.

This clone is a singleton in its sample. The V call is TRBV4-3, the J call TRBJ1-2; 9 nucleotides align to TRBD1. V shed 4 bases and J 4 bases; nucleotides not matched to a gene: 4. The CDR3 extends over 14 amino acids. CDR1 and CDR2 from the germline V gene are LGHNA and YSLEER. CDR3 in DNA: TGCGCCAGCAGCCGGACAGGGGAGGGCTATGGCTACACCTTC. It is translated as CASSRTGEGYGYTF.

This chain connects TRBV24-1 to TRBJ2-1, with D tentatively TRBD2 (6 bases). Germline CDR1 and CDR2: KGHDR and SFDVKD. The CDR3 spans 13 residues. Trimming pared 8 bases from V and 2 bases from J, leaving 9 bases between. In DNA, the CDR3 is TGTGCCACCACGGGAGCTCCCTACAATGAGCAGTTCTTC. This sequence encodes CATTGAPYNEQFF.

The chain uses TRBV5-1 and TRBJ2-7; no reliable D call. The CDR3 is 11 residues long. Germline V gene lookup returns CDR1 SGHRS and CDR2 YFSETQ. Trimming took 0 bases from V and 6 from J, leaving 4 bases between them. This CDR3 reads CASSLVGEQYF. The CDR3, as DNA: TGCGCCAGCAGCTTGGTCGGCGAGCAGTACTTC.

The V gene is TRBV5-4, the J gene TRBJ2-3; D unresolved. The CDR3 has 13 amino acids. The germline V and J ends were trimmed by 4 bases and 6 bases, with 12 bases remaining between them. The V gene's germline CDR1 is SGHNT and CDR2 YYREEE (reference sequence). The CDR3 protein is CASSPEVGDTQYF. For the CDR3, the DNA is TGTGCCAGCAGCCCCGAAGTAGGGGATACGCAGTATTTT.

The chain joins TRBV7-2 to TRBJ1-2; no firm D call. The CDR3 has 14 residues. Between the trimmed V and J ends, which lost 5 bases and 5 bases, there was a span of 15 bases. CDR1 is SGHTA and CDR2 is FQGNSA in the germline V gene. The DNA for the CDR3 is TGTGCCAGCAGCCGTTCCGGGAAGGATTATGGCTACACCTTC. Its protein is CASSRSGKDYGYTF.

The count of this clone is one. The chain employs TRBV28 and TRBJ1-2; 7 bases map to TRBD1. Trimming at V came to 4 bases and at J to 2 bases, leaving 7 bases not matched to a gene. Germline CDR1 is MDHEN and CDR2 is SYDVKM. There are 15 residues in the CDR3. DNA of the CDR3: TGTGCCAGCAGTTCCCCCGGGACAGACAACTATGGCTACACCTTC. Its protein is CASSSPGTDNYGYTF.

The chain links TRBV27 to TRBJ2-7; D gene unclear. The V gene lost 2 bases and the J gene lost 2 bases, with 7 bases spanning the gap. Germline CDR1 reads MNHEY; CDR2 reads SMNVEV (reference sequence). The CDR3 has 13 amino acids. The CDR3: CASSLRAPYEQYF. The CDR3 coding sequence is TGTGCCAGCAGTTTACGGGCCCCCTACGAGCAGTACTTC.

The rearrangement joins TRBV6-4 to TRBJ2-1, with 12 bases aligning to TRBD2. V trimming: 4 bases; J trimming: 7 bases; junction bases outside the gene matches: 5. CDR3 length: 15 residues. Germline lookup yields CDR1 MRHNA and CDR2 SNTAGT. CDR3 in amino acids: CASSVLAGGGNEQFF. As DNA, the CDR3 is TGTGCCAGCAGTGTACTAGCGGGAGGCGGGAATGAGCAGTTCTTC.

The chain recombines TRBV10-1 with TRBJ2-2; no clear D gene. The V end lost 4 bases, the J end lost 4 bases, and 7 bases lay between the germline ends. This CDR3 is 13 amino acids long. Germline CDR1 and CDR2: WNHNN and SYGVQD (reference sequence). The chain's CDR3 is CASSAFITGELFF. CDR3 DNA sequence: TGCGCCAGCAGTGCGTTTATCACCGGGGAGCTGTTTTTT.

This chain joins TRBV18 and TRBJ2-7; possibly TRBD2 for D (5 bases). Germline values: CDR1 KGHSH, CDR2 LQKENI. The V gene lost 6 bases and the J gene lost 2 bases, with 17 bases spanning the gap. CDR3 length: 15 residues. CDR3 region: CASSPSTMRAYEQYF. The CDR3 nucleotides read TGTGCCAGCTCGCCGTCTACCATGCGGGCCTACGAGCAGTACTTC.

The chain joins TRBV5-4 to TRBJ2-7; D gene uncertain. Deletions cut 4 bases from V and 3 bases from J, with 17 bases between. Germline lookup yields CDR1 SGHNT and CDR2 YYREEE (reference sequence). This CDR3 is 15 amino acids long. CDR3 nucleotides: TGTGCCAGCAGCCTTATTGGCGCGTCCGGCTACGAGCAGTACTTC. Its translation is CASSLIGASGYEQYF.

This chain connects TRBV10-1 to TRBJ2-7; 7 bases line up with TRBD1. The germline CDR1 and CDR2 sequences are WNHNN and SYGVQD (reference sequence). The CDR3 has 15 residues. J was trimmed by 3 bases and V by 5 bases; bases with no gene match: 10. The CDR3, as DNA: TGCGCCAGCAGTACCCGGGACAGCAAAATCTACGAGCAGTACTTC. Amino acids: CASSTRDSKIYEQYF.

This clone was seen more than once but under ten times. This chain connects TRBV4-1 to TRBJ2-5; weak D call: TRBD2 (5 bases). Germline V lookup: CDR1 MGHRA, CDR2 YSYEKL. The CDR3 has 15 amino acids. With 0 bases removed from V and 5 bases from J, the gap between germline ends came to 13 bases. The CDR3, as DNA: TGCGCCAGCAGCCAAGATAGTAGCGCAGGTGAGACCCAGTACTTC. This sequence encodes CASSQDSSAGETQYF.

The CDR3 region is CASSQEGFGANYGYTF. CDR3 DNA sequence: TGCGCCAGCAGCCAAGAAGGCTTCGGAGCAAACTATGGCTACACCTTC. This chain uses TRBV4-1 with TRBJ1-2; D is uncertain. Germline-derived CDR1 and CDR2 are MGHRA and YSYEKL. Trimming took off 0 bases at V and 2 bases at J, with 13 bases between the two ends. The CDR3 consists of 16 residues.

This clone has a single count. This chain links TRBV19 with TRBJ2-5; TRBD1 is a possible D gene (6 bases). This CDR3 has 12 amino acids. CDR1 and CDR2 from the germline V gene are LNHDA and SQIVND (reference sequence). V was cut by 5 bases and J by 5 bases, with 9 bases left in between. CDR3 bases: TGTGCCAGTAGTTCCACAGGGGAGACCCAGTACTTC. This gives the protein CASSSTGETQYF.

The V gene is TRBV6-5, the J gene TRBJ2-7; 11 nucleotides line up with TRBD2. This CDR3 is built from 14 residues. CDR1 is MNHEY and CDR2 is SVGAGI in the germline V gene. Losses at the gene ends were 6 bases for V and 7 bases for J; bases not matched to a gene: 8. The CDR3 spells CASSGLAGGLEQYF. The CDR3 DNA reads TGTGCCAGCAGCGGACTAGCGGGCGGTTTGGAGCAGTACTTC.